This T cell receptor (beta chain) is drawn from a study of cytomegalovirus exposure and HLA in healthy donors. About the study: Caucasian-associated ancestry cluster membership applied to about 77% of under 450 genotyped donors. Whole-study findings and limits: An analysis done earlier found most TCR beta V segments productive about 90% or about 30% of the time. For cytomegalovirus status, the classifier reportedly gave diagnoses with high specificity and sensitivity.

Remarks on this clone: Antigen specificity is unknown.

This CDR3 is 16 amino acids long. With V trimmed by 0 bases and J by 6 bases, 8 bases remained unmatched. Germline CDR1 reads MNHEY; CDR2 reads SMNVEV (reference sequence). Donors in the study were healthy people who gave bone marrow. PCR was performed using 60 Vbeta and 13 Jbeta primers. Produced via immunoSEQ multiplex PCR; TCRdb's table is partial and in-frame only. Of 150,000 to 200,000 clones in the sample, 82% were seen once. This sequence was found in a woman in her late teens or twenties in good health and CMV-seronegative. Sequenced input: PBMCs. The V call is TRBV27, the J call TRBJ2-1; 7 nucleotides match TRBD2. CDR3 protein: CASSLSTGLGRNEQFF. The CDR3 DNA follows: TGTGCCAGCAGTTTATCGACCGGACTAGGTCGCAATGAGCAGTTCTTC.